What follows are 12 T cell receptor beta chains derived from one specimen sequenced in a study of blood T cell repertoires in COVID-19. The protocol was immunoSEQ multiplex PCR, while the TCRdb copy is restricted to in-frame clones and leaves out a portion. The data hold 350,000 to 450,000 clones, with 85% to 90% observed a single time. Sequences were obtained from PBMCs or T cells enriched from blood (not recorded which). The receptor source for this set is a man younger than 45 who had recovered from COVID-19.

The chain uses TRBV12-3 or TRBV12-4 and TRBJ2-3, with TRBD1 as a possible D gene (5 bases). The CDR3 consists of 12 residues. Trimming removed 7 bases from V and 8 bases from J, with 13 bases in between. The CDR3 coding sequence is TGTGCCAGCAAACAAGGGGTGGCTACGCAGTATTTT. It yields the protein CASKQGVATQYF.

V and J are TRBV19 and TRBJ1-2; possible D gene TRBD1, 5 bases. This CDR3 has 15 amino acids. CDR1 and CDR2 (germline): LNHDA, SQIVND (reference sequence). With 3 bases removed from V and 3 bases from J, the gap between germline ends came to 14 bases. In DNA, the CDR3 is TGTGCCAGTAGTATGGTCCCCCAGGGCCACTATGGCTACACCTTC. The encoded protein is CASSMVPQGHYGYTF.

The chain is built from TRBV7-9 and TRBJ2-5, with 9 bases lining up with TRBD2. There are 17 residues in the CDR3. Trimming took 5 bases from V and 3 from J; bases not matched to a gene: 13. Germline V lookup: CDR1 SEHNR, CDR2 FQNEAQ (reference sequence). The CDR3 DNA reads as TGTGCCAGCAGCGACCCGCTGGCTAGCGGGGAAAAAGAGACCCAGTACTTC. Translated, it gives CASSDPLASGEKETQYF.

DNA of the CDR3: TGTGCCAGCAGCCACCCCCAGACGACGGGCGAGCAGTACTTC. Translation gives CASSHPQTTGEQYF. The V and J genes are TRBV4-2 and TRBJ2-7; no clear D. V lost 3 bases to trimming and J lost 6 bases, with 15 bases between them. CDR3 size: 14 residues. Germline V lookup: CDR1 LGHNA, CDR2 YNFKEQ.

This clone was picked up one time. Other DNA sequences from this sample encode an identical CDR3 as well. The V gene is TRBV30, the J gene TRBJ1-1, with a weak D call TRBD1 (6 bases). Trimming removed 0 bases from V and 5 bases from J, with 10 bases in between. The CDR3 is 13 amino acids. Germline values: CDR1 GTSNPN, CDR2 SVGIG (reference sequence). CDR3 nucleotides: TGTGCCTGGAGTGTAGGGGGGGGTACTGAAGCTTTCTTT. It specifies CAWSVGGGTEAFF.

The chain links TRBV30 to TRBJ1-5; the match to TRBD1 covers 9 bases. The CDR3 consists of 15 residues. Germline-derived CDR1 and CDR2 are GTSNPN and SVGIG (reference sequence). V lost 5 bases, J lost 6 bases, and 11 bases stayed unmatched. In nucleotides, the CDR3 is TGTGCCTGGGCCCTGGGACAGGGATTGAGTCAGCCCCAGCATTTT. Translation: CAWALGQGLSQPQHF.

CDR3 bases: TGTGCCAGCAGATGGGACAGGGTCAACACCGGGGAGCTGTTTTTT. Translation: CASRWDRVNTGELFF. The chain combines TRBV21-1 with TRBJ2-2; the DNA was not compared with TRBD1, the D call given in the table. TRBV21-1 is a pseudogene. This CDR3 contains 15 residues.

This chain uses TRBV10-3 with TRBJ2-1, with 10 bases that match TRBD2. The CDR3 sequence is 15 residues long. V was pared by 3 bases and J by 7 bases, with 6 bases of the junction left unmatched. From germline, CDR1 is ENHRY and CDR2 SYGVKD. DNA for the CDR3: TGTGCCATCAGTGAAGGAGCGGGAGGGGCAAATGAGCAGTTCTTC. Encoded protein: CAISEGAGGANEQFF.

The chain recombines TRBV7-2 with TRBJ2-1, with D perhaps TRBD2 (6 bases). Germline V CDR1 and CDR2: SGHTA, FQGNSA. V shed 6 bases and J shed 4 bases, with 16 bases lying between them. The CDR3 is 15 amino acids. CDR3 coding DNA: TGTGCCAGCAGTCTCGGAGGGAACAGTTACAATGAGCAGTTCTTC. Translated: CASSLGGNSYNEQFF.

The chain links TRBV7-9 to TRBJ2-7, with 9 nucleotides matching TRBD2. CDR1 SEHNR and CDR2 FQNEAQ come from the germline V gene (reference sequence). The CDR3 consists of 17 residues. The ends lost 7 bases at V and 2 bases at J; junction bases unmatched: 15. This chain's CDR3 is CASTLIAGSGGTYEQYF. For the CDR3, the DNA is TGTGCCAGCACCCTAATAGCGGGTAGCGGGGGAACCTACGAGCAGTACTTC.

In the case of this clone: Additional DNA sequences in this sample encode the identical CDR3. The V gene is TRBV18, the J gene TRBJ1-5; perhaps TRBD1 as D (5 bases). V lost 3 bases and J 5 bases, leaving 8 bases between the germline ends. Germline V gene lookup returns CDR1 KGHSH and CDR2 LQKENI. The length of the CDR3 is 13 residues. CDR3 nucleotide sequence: TGTGCCAGCTCACCCGGGGGGGATCAGCCCCAGCATTTT. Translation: CASSPGGDQPQHF.

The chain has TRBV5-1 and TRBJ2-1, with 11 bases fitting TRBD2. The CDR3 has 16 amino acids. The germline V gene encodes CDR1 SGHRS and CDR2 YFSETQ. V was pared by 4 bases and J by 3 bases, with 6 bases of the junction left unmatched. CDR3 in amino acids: CASSPGTSGVYNEQFF. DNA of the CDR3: TGCGCCAGCAGCCCTGGGACTAGCGGAGTCTACAATGAGCAGTTCTTC. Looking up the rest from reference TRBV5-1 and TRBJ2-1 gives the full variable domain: KAGVTQTPRYLIKTRGQQVTLSCSPISGHRSVSWYQQTPGQGLQFLFEYFSETQRNKGNFPGRFSGRQFSNSRSEMNVSTLELGDSALYLCASSPGTSGVYNEQFFGPGTRLTVL.